The clone carrying this T cell receptor (beta chain) has a count of ten or more. This record belongs to a study of early T cells in non-severe SARS-CoV-2 infection. Study-wide background: Chains were not paired, and sequencing was done on bulk RNA from unsorted whole blood.

TCRdb passed the 5' RACE reads through MiXCR, listing each CDR3 protein once. The sample holds fewer than 25,000 distinct CDR3 sequences, roughly 3.6% seen once. The V gene's germline CDR1 is SGDLS and CDR2 YYNGEE. With 0 bases removed from V and 1 base from J, the gap between germline ends came to 5 bases. This CDR3 comprises 15 residues. The specimen sequenced was whole blood. The receptor was isolated from an adult who was a healthcare worker with PCR-confirmed SARS-CoV-2 infection or an uninfected control (not recorded which). V usage is TRBV9 and J usage is TRBJ2-6; D ambiguous. CDR3 amino acids: CASSVANSGANVLTF. Written as DNA, the CDR3 is TGTGCCAGCAGCGTAGCTAATTCTGGGGCCAACGTCCTGACTTTC.